The 3 T cell receptor beta chains given below trace back to one sample, sequenced in a study of blood T cells in healthy people across ages. A second about 6 to 12 cycle PCR used barcoded and J-beta primers. MiXCR, run by TCRdb on the 5' RACE reads, gives a single entry per CDR3 protein. The profile covers about 1.6 million distinct CDR3 sequences, with roughly 32% appearing a single time and about 11% taken by the ten largest. The material sequenced was blood. The receptor source for this set is a young woman in good health.

The rearrangement uses TRBV24-1 and TRBJ2-1; 9 bases map to TRBD2. Germline CDR1 is KGHDR and CDR2 is SFDVKD. V was pared by 5 bases and J by 8 bases, with 6 bases of the junction left unmatched. The CDR3 is 14 residues long. Here the CDR3 reads CATSGTSVWDEQFF. CDR3 DNA: TGTGCCACCAGTGGGACTAGCGTTTGGGATGAGCAGTTCTTC.

On this clonotype itself: The junction shows a germline mismatch at one end, possibly a read error. CDR3 DNA sequence: TGCTGTGCTAGAGATGGGGGCAGGGCACCCTACGAGCAGTACTTC. As protein: CCARDGGRAPYEQYF. The chain uses TRBV20-1 and TRBJ2-7, with a weak D call TRBD1 (6 bases). The CDR3 loop spans 15 amino acids. Germline V gives CDR1 DFQATT, CDR2 SNEGSKA (reference sequence).

Comment on this clonotype: Possible read error: a much larger clone is one base away. This chain uses TRBV5-1 with TRBJ2-7; D call uncertain. TRBJ2-5 matches the DNA end more closely, so the J call is doubtful. Germline CDR1 is SGHRS and CDR2 is YFSETQ. The CDR3 contains 13 residues. The CDR3 sequence is CASSLRIRETQYF. The CDR3 DNA reads as TGCGCCAGCAGCTTACGGATTCGAGAGACCCAGTACTTC.